The 20 T cell receptor beta chains reported below all come from one sample, sequenced in a study of blood T cells in healthy people across ages. It was with a sample-barcoded 5' primer and a J-beta primer mix that a second PCR of about 7 to 12 cycles was run. Each CDR3 protein is one row after TCRdb ran MiXCR on the 5' RACE reads. The sample has just under 900,000 distinct CDR3 sequences; 29% are singletons. Sequenced input: blood. The receptors were gathered from a woman of 80 years or more in good health.

In this sample, this clonotype turned up many times. CDR3 protein: CASKAHRGGYNSPLHF. In nucleotides, the CDR3 is TGTGCCAGCAAGGCCCACAGGGGAGGCTATAATTCACCCCTCCACTTT. V is TRBV5-6 and J is TRBJ1-6, with 7 bases aligning to TRBD1. Germline values: CDR1 SGHDT, CDR2 YYEEEE. V shed 6 bases and J 3 bases; nucleotides not matched to a gene: 9. CDR3 length: 16 amino acids.

This clonotype was observed a handful of times. The chain's CDR3 is CASSPALPGGQETQYF. In DNA form, the CDR3 reads TGTGCCAGCAGCCCGGCCTTACCGGGGGGGCAAGAGACCCAGTACTTC. The chain uses TRBV7-2 and TRBJ2-5; 8 bases align to TRBD2. The CDR3 length is 16 residues. The germline gives CDR1 SGHTA, CDR2 FQGNSA. With V trimmed by 5 bases and J by 2 bases, 10 bases remained unmatched.

This clonotype showed up just a few times. This chain links TRBV6-5 with TRBJ2-3; unclear D gene. CDR3 length: 14 residues. Between the trimmed V and J ends, which lost 4 bases and 0 bases, there was a span of 8 bases. Germline CDR1 is MNHEY and CDR2 is SVGAGI. The CDR3 region is CASSLELSTDTQYF. CDR3 DNA sequence: TGTGCCAGCAGTTTAGAGTTGAGCACAGATACGCAGTATTTT.

V is TRBV4-1 and J is TRBJ1-3; no reliable D call. The germline V gene encodes CDR1 MGHRA and CDR2 YSYEKL. This CDR3 is built from 14 residues. V dropped 2 bases and J dropped 4 bases, with 9 bases sitting between them. In DNA, the CDR3 is TGCGCCAGCAGCCAAATGGGAACCGGAAACACCATATATTTT. The encoded protein is CASSQMGTGNTIYF.

Turning to this clonotype: A read error may be the cause here, since a much bigger clone is one base away. The rearrangement uses TRBV5-6 and TRBJ2-5; TRBD1 aligns across 8 bases. Germline lookup yields CDR1 SGHDT and CDR2 YYEEEE. The CDR3 covers 16 residues. Trimming cost V 4 bases and J 11 bases; bases outside gene matches: 19. CDR3 loop: CASSRDRGQLYNEQYF. CDR3 nucleotide sequence: TGTGCCAGCAGCCGCGACAGGGGCCAACTATACAATGAGCAGTACTTC.

A remark on this clonotype: A single base separates this from a much larger clone, so it may be a read error. The chain uses TRBV2 and TRBJ2-1; D remains unclear. The J call may not be correct, given that the DNA end is closer to TRBJ2-7. This CDR3 has 15 residues. Germline assignment: CDR1 SNHLY and CDR2 FYNNEI. CDR3 loop: CASIERDGAYNEQYF. The CDR3 DNA follows: TGTGCCAGCATCGAACGAGATGGAGCTTACAATGAGCAGTACTTC.

The DNA for the CDR3 is TGTGCCAGCAGCTTAAGCGCTACCAACACCGGGGAGCTGTTTTTT. Encoded protein: CASSLSATNTGELFF. The chain is built from TRBV7-2 and TRBJ2-2, with unresolved D. The CDR3 consists of 15 residues. Trimming removed 2 bases from V and 2 bases from J, with 9 bases in between. Looked up from germline, CDR1 is SGHTA and CDR2 is FQGNSA. The full variable domain, rest sourced from reference TRBV7-2 and TRBJ2-2, is GAGVSQSPSNKVTEKGKDVELRCDPISGHTALYWYRQSLGQGLEFLIYFQGNSAPDKSGLPSDRFSAERTGGSVSTLTIQRTQQEDSAVYLCASSLSATNTGELFFGEGSRLTVL.

This clonotype was recorded many times. CDR3 bases: TGCGCCAGCAGCTATACCGGGACAGCCTACAATGAGCAGTTCTTC. This gives the protein CASSYTGTAYNEQFF. V gene TRBV5-1 combines with J gene TRBJ2-1, with 7 nucleotides matching TRBD1. The CDR3 runs 15 residues. Trimming at V came to 3 bases and at J to 2 bases, leaving 5 bases not matched to a gene. Germline V gene sequence: CDR1 SGHRS, CDR2 YFSETQ.

This clonotype was seen a few times. This chain connects TRBV6-5 to TRBJ1-6, with TRBD1 as a possible D gene (6 bases). The ends were cut back, 0 bases at V and 8 bases at J, with 14 bases in the middle. Germline-derived CDR1 and CDR2 are MNHEY and SVGAGI. The CDR3 runs to 16 residues. The chain's CDR3 is CASSYSLSGQDSPLHF. For the CDR3, the DNA is TGTGCCAGCAGTTACTCGCTTTCGGGACAAGATTCACCCCTCCACTTT.

In its sample, this clonotype was seen many times. The chain is built from TRBV20-1 and TRBJ2-5; D might be TRBD2 (7 bases). Trimming stripped 6 bases from V and 5 bases from J, with 19 bases between. In germline, CDR1 is DFQATT, CDR2 SNEGSKA (reference sequence). The CDR3 is 14 residues long. The CDR3 DNA reads as TGCAGTGCCAATAGGGGGGGGGCAAGTGAGACCCAGTACTTC. Amino acid sequence: CSANRGGASETQYF.

The CDR3 protein is CSAPRGGSNQPQHF. The CDR3 region has the DNA TGCAGTGCCCCTCGGGGGGGCTCCAATCAGCCCCAGCATTTT. The chain combines TRBV20-1 with TRBJ1-5, with a weak D call TRBD1 (6 bases). The ends were cut back, 6 bases at V and 3 bases at J, with 15 bases in the middle. The CDR3 is made up of 14 amino acids. Germline V gene sequence: CDR1 DFQATT, CDR2 SNEGSKA (reference sequence).

At least ten counts were recorded for this clonotype. The chain combines TRBV20-1 with TRBJ2-3, with D perhaps given as TRBD1 or TRBD2 (6 bases each). This CDR3 region has 14 residues. V was shortened by 6 bases and J by 4 bases, with 17 bases between the two germline ends. Germline CDR1 reads DFQATT; CDR2 reads SNEGSKA (reference sequence). The chain's CDR3 is CSAGGQGLSDTQYF. CDR3 in DNA: TGCAGTGCCGGAGGGCAGGGGCTATCAGATACGCAGTATTTT.

This clonotype showed up many times. The chain combines TRBV21-1 with TRBJ1-2; the table's TRBD1 call for D was not verified on the DNA. TRBV21-1 is listed as a pseudogene. The CDR3 is 16 amino acids. Here the CDR3 DNA reads TGTGCCAGCAGCCTTGACAGACTCTCTCCATTATATGGCTACACCTTC. Amino acid sequence: CASSLDRLSPLYGYTF.

The V call is TRBV4-1, the J call TRBJ2-1, with D unresolved. The germline CDR1 and CDR2 sequences are MGHRA and YSYEKL. CDR3 length: 17 residues. V lost 0 bases, J lost 0 bases, and 12 bases lay in between. CDR3 DNA: TGCGCCAGCAGCCAAGATCCCCAGCTAAGCTCCTACAATGAGCAGTTCTTC. Translated, it gives CASSQDPQLSSYNEQFF.

In the case of this clonotype: The junction departs from germline at one end; a sequencing error may be responsible. The chain carries TRBV15 and TRBJ1-4, with TRBD1 matching 8 bases. This CDR3 spans 14 amino acids. CDR1 and CDR2 from the germline V gene are LNHNV and YYDKDF (reference sequence). This CDR3 is CAASRGGTGEKLFF. As DNA, the CDR3 is TGTGCCGCCAGCAGAGGGGGGACAGGTGAAAAACTGTTTTTT.

This clonotype was found many times. J is TRBJ2-1 and V is TRBV7-2; 7 nucleotides line up with TRBD2. The CDR3 has 14 residues. The V segment lost 8 bases and the J segment 2 bases; nucleotides outside the gene matches: 6. From germline, CDR1 is SGHTA and CDR2 FQGNSA. The CDR3, as DNA: TGTGCCAGCTCACGACTAGCCGCCTACAATGAGCAGTTCTTC. Translating it yields CASSRLAAYNEQFF.

This clonotype came up a few times. The chain has TRBV7-2 and TRBJ1-2; D not resolved. Per the germline V gene, CDR1 is SGHTA and CDR2 is FQGNSA. V was shortened by 3 bases and J by 6 bases, with 17 bases between the two germline ends. The CDR3 runs 15 residues. The CDR3 bases are TGTGCCAGCAGCTTCTTCGTTCTCACAAGGAATGGCTACACCTTC. Its protein is CASSFFVLTRNGYTF.

This clonotype was observed at least ten times. Here the CDR3 reads CSASTSSYYNEQFF. Here the CDR3 DNA reads TGCAGTGCTAGTACTAGCAGCTACTACAATGAGCAGTTCTTC. The J gene is TRBJ2-1, the V gene TRBV20-1; possible D gene TRBD2, 6 bases. V dropped 3 bases and J dropped 3 bases, with 12 bases sitting between them. Germline loops: CDR1 DFQATT, CDR2 SNEGSKA (reference sequence). The CDR3 covers 14 residues.

The chain carries TRBV6-1 and TRBJ2-7, with 8 bases identical to TRBD2. V gave up 2 bases and J gave up 0 bases; unmatched junction bases: 12. This CDR3 comprises 18 residues. Germline CDR1 and CDR2: MNHNS and SASEGT. The CDR3 sequence is CASSEYGGPGGDSYEQYF. Written as DNA, the CDR3 is TGTGCCAGCAGTGAATACGGTGGGCCGGGGGGGGACTCCTACGAGCAGTACTTC.

This clonotype was seen at least ten times. This chain joins TRBV20-1 and TRBJ2-7; 10 nucleotides align to TRBD1. The trim removed 4 bases at V and 2 bases at J, leaving 5 bases unmatched. CDR1 is DFQATT, CDR2 SNEGSKA, per germline (reference sequence). CDR3 length: 14 residues. The CDR3, as DNA: TGCAGTGCTACCGCGGGACAGGGGACCTACGAGCAGTACTTC. It yields the protein CSATAGQGTYEQYF.